Listed below are T cell receptor beta chains from one sample, sequenced in a study of Ad26.COV2.S vaccination and SARS-CoV-2 variants. Assay: immunoSEQ multiplex PCR; the TCRdb copy retains only in-frame clones and omits some. The table lists more than 350,000 clones, 75% to 95% of them singletons. Sequencing used peripheral blood, obtained in a trial of Ad26.COV2.S vaccine versus placebo. Receptor source: a person aged 18-65 years who received the Ad26.COV2.S COVID-19 vaccine or a placebo. CDR3s include the opening cysteine and the closing phenylalanine or tryptophan. D genes are given only for firm matches. Rows may omit the clone size; those that give it use once, few, many or a size class.

len	v_gene	d_gene	abundance	j_gene	CDR3aa	CDR3nt
13	TRBV3-1/TRBV3-2	-	-	TRBJ2-7	CASSRAGEYEQYF	TGTGCCAGCAGCCGGGCAGGTGAATACGAGCAGTACTTC
15	TRBV24-1	-	-	TRBJ2-1	CATSDPRDSHNEQFF	TGTGCCACCAGTGATCCGCGGGATTCCCACAATGAGCAGTTCTTC
14	TRBV7-2	-	-	TRBJ2-7	CASSPRSYSYEQYF	TGTGCCAGCAGCCCCCGCTCATACTCCTACGAGCAGTACTTC
15	TRBV4-3	-	-	TRBJ2-7	CASSQDRQGPYEQYF	TGCGCCAGCAGCCAAGACCGGCAGGGCCCCTACGAGCAGTACTTC
13	TRBV6-2/TRBV6-3	-	-	TRBJ2-1	CASSRDNYNEQFF	TGTGCCAGCAGTAGGGACAATTACAATGAGCAGTTCTTC
13	TRBV27	-	-	TRBJ2-5	CASTTRGEETQYF	TGTGCCAGCACCACGCGGGGAGAAGAGACCCAGTACTTC
14	TRBV7-9	-	-	TRBJ2-7	CASSPRGAGAEQYF	TGTGCCAGCAGCCCCCGAGGGGCGGGGGCCGAGCAGTACTTC
14	TRBV2	TRBD1	-	TRBJ1-1	CASSGQGLNTEAFF	TGTGCCAGCAGTGGACAGGGGTTGAACACTGAAGCTTTCTTT
12	TRBV28	-	-	TRBJ2-2	CASSLRVGELFF	TGTGCCAGCAGTTTAAGAGTCGGGGAGCTGTTTTTT
13	TRBV12-3/TRBV12-4	-	-	TRBJ1-2	CASRAVANYGYTF	TGTGCCAGCAGGGCCGTTGCTAACTATGGCTACACCTTC
17	TRBV4-3	TRBD1	-	TRBJ1-2	CASSQDLGTGTSYGYTF	TGCGCCAGCAGCCAAGATCTTGGGACAGGGACCTCCTATGGCTACACCTTC
12	TRBV12-3/TRBV12-4	-	-	TRBJ2-5	CASSQIGETQYF	TGTGCCAGCAGCCAAATTGGTGAGACCCAGTACTTC
16	TRBV4-2	-	-	TRBJ2-7	CASSQESGGNRYEQYF	TGTGCCAGCAGCCAAGAAAGTGGAGGAAACCGCTACGAGCAGTACTTC
15	TRBV28	TRBD2	-	TRBJ2-1	CASSTLADSYNEQFF	TGTGCCAGCAGTACCCTAGCGGACTCCTACAATGAGCAGTTCTTC
16	TRBV10-1	-	-	TRBJ2-1	CASSEFGVAISGEQFF	TGCGCCAGCAGTGAGTTTGGAGTAGCAATATCCGGTGAGCAGTTCTTC
17	TRBV18	TRBD2	-	TRBJ2-2	CASSPPGLAGGTGELFF	TGTGCCAGCTCACCACCGGGACTAGCGGGAGGCACCGGGGAGCTGTTTTTT
12	TRBV10-2	-	once	TRBJ1-2	CASSSSGDGYTF	TGCGCCAGCAGTTCTTCCGGGGATGGCTACACCTTC
15	TRBV7-3	TRBD2	-	TRBJ2-1	CASSSVIAGYNEQFF	TGTGCCAGCAGCTCGGTAATAGCGGGGTACAATGAGCAGTTCTTC
12	TRBV2	-	-	TRBJ1-2	CASSEIGYGYTF	TGTGCCAGCAGTGAAATCGGCTATGGCTACACCTTC
13	TRBV28	-	-	TRBJ2-7	CASRVDRPYEQYF	TGTGCCAGCAGGGTAGACAGGCCCTACGAGCAGTACTTC
12	TRBV5-1	-	-	TRBJ2-5	CASSLANGPQYF	TGCGCCAGCAGCTTGGCCAATGGTCCCCAGTACTTC
11	TRBV18	-	-	TRBJ1-1	CASSSDGEAFF	TGTGCCAGCTCATCAGACGGTGAAGCTTTCTTT
18	TRBV5-4	TRBD2	-	TRBJ2-4	CASSLGLAGAGAKNIQYF	TGTGCCAGCAGCTTGGGCCTAGCGGGAGCAGGGGCCAAAAACATTCAGTACTTC
16	TRBV19	TRBD2	-	TRBJ2-7	CASQNALAGGHGEQYF	TGTGCCAGTCAAAATGCACTAGCGGGAGGTCACGGCGAGCAGTACTTC
15	TRBV25-1	-	-	TRBJ2-1	CASSESSSSYNEQFF	TGTGCCAGCAGTGAATCCAGCAGCTCCTACAATGAGCAGTTCTTC
13	TRBV29-1	TRBD1	-	TRBJ2-7	CSVDGTGRREQYF	TGCAGCGTTGACGGGACAGGGAGGCGGGAGCAGTACTTC
15	TRBV5-5	-	-	TRBJ1-1	CASTLSQGYNTEAFF	TGTGCCAGCACCCTATCCCAGGGGTACAACACTGAAGCTTTCTTT
14	TRBV6-6	TRBD1	-	TRBJ2-7	CASSYGQGRYEQYF	TGTGCCAGCAGTTATGGACAGGGTCGGTACGAGCAGTACTTC
12	TRBV27	TRBD2	few	TRBJ2-7	CASGLAVYEQYF	TGTGCCAGCGGGCTAGCGGTCTACGAGCAGTACTTC
15	TRBV7-8	-	few	TRBJ2-1	CASSLRDTSYNEQFF	TGTGCCAGCAGCCTCCGGGACACTTCGTACAATGAGCAGTTCTTC
13	TRBV6-1	-	-	TRBJ1-6	CASSEASPSPLHF	TGTGCCAGCAGTGAAGCGAGTCCTTCACCCCTCCACTTT
17	TRBV19	-	-	TRBJ2-6	CASSYRVWENGANVLTF	TGTGCCAGTAGTTACAGGGTCTGGGAGAATGGGGCCAACGTCCTGACTTTC
16	TRBV11-2	TRBD2	once	TRBJ2-3	CASSLGSGVITDTQYF	TGTGCCAGCAGCTTAGGTAGCGGGGTTATCACAGATACGCAGTATTTT
15	TRBV14	-	-	TRBJ1-1	CASSQDFGRGTEAFF	TGTGCCAGCAGCCAAGATTTTGGCCGGGGGACTGAAGCTTTCTTT
17	TRBV5-1	-	-	TRBJ2-3	CASSLASGASAGDTQYF	TGCGCCAGCAGCTTGGCCAGTGGGGCCTCGGCAGGGGATACGCAGTATTTT
16	TRBV27	-	-	TRBJ2-2	CASSLKGNWNTGELFF	TGTGCCAGCAGTCTCAAGGGGAATTGGAACACCGGGGAGCTGTTTTTT
12	TRBV6-5	-	-	TRBJ2-2	CASRLNTGELFF	TGTGCCAGCAGACTTAACACCGGGGAGCTGTTTTTT
15	TRBV6-5	-	-	TRBJ2-7	CASSYHRDHSYEQYF	TGTGCCAGCAGTTACCACCGGGACCACTCCTACGAGCAGTACTTC
19	TRBV7-2	TRBD2	-	TRBJ2-3	CASSLVGLAGGLGTDTQYF	TGTGCCAGCAGCCTGGTCGGACTAGCGGGAGGGCTGGGGACAGATACGCAGTATTTT
15	TRBV4-3	TRBD1	-	TRBJ2-1	CASSQASTGVNEQFF	TGCGCCAGCAGCCAGGCTTCGACAGGGGTGAATGAGCAGTTCTTC
14	TRBV7-8	-	-	TRBJ2-7	CASSLLVGSYEQYF	TGTGCCAGCAGCTTATTGGTGGGATCCTACGAGCAGTACTTC
13	TRBV12-3/TRBV12-4	-	-	TRBJ2-7	CASSLAMGGEQYF	TGTGCCAGCAGTTTAGCGATGGGTGGCGAGCAGTACTTC